Listed below are T cell receptor beta chains from one sample, sequenced in a study of glioma-infiltrating T cells after dendritic cell vaccination. TCRdb's copy holds only in-frame clones and misses some; the assay was immunoSEQ multiplex PCR. The sample has about 65,000 clones; around nine tenths are singletons. The sequences come from blood, collected after dendritic cell vaccination. These receptors were obtained from a human donor with glioblastoma. Both conserved end residues are part of each CDR3. A D gene is named only where the DNA matches it firmly. Size values are once, few and many counts, or a class for expanded clones, and some rows have none.

clone_size d_call j_call v_call cdr3_aa cdr3_nt
- TRBD2 TRBJ2-3 TRBV6-1 CASRRTSGSADTQYF TGTGCCAGCAGAAGGACTAGCGGGAGTGCAGATACGCAGTATTTT
- - TRBJ1-2 TRBV5-4 CASSLDGGVSVFYGYTF TGTGCCAGCAGCTTGGACGGCGGGGTTAGTGTTTTCTATGGCTACACCTTC
- TRBD1 TRBJ2-5 TRBV14 CASSPLAGGWGETQYF TGTGCCAGCAGCCCTCTAGCAGGGGGCTGGGGGGAGACCCAGTACTTC
- - TRBJ1-1 TRBV5-6 CATSRSNTEAFF TGTGCCACTAGTCGATCGAACACTGAAGCTTTCTTT
- - TRBJ2-3 TRBV30 CAWSDRLSSSTDTQYF TGTGCCTGGAGTGACAGATTATCTTCTAGCACAGATACGCAGTATTTT
- TRBD2 TRBJ2-1 TRBV5-1 CASSLGTSGYNEQFF TGCGCCAGCAGCTTGGGGACTAGCGGATACAATGAGCAGTTCTTC
few TRBD1 TRBJ1-3 TRBV29-1 CSVGGQGAGNTIYF TGCAGCGTGGGTGGACAGGGGGCTGGAAACACCATATATTTT
- - TRBJ1-3 TRBV9 CASSVVGRATSGNTIYF TGTGCCAGCAGCGTAGTAGGCAGGGCTACCTCTGGAAACACCATATATTTT
- TRBD2 TRBJ2-1 TRBV7-2 CASSPGGLAGGGEQFF TGTGCCAGCAGCCCGGGGGGACTAGCGGGGGGTGGCGAGCAGTTCTTC
- - TRBJ2-2 TRBV25-1 CASSQEGGTANTGELFF TGTGCCAGCAGCCAAGAAGGGGGGACAGCGAACACCGGGGAGCTGTTTTTT
- TRBD2 TRBJ2-5 TRBV7-2 CASSLVSGRSAETQYF TGTGCCAGCAGCTTAGTGAGCGGGAGGTCTGCGGAGACCCAGTACTTC
- - TRBJ2-1 TRBV21-1 CASSKDSREGEQFF TGTGCCAGCAGCAAAGATTCCAGGGAGGGTGAGCAGTTCTTC
- TRBD1 TRBJ2-3 TRBV5-1 CASSLLGQGTSTDTQYF TGCGCCAGCAGCCTACTTGGACAGGGGACGAGCACAGATACGCAGTATTTT
- - TRBJ1-2 TRBV19 CASSIASGYGYTF TGTGCCAGTAGTATCGCCTCAGGGTATGGCTACACCTTC
once - TRBJ2-1 TRBV21-1 CASSKASGTSALGSYNEQFF TGTGCCAGCAGCAAAGCCTCCGGGACTAGCGCCCTCGGCTCCTACAATGAGCAGTTCTTC
- - TRBJ1-5 TRBV27 CASSLTLNRRDQPQHF TGTGCCAGCAGTTTGACCCTAAACAGGAGGGACCAGCCCCAGCATTTT
- - TRBJ2-2 TRBV6-1 CASSAGSPGENTGELFF TGTGCCAGCAGTGCAGGGTCCCCTGGGGAGAACACCGGGGAGCTGTTTTTT
- TRBD1 TRBJ2-7 TRBV6-5 CASSTPGGAHEQYF TGTGCCAGCAGTACCCCAGGGGGAGCCCACGAGCAGTACTTC
- - TRBJ2-7 TRBV5-4 CASSRPLGGKVGEQYF TGTGCCAGCAGCCGCCCCCTAGGGGGAAAAGTCGGCGAGCAGTACTTC
- - TRBJ2-3 TRBV18 CASSPPSGTDTQYF TGTGCCAGCTCACCACCCTCAGGAACAGATACGCAGTATTTT
- - TRBJ2-1 TRBV4-2 CASSPRDFEQFF TGTGCCAGCAGCCCCCGGGACTTTGAGCAGTTCTTC
- TRBD1 TRBJ1-6 TRBV19 CASIPATGSDSPLHF TGTGCCAGTATCCCAGCGACAGGGTCGGATTCACCCCTCCACTTT
- TRBD2 TRBJ2-7 TRBV5-1 CASSSTSGSYEQYF TGCGCCAGCAGCTCAACTAGCGGGAGTTACGAGCAGTACTTC
- - TRBJ1-1 TRBV18 CASSPFKAGEAFF TGTGCCAGCTCACCTTTCAAGGCAGGTGAAGCTTTCTTT
- - TRBJ2-7 TRBV21-1 CASSHRLSYEQYF TGTGCCAGCAGCCACAGGCTCTCCTACGAGCAGTACTTC
- - TRBJ1-2 TRBV6-1 CASSELGWRLGNYGYTF TGTGCCAGCAGTGAACTCGGGTGGAGGTTAGGGAACTATGGCTACACCTTC
few - TRBJ2-2 TRBV5-4 CASSFVTGELFF TGTGCCAGCAGCTTCGTCACCGGGGAGCTGTTTTTT
- - TRBJ2-7 TRBV27 CASSLLPGAYEQYF TGTGCCAGCAGTTTATTGCCAGGGGCCTACGAGCAGTACTTC
- - TRBJ1-1 TRBV6-5 CASSDPGRTEAFF TGTGCCAGCAGTGACCCCGGGAGGACTGAAGCTTTCTTT
- TRBD2 TRBJ2-7 TRBV13 CASSLMGGGEQYF TGTGCCAGCAGCTTAATGGGGGGGGGCGAGCAGTACTTC